The 28 T cell receptor beta chains reported below all come from one sample, sequenced in a study of CD8 T cells in ankylosing spondylitis (dated by TCRdb to 2015 to 2018). What the work shows at the level of the full study, not this receptor alone: A TCR beta motif of about eight highly homologous amino acid variants appeared characteristic of blood from ankylosing spondylitis patients.

The method behind the library was 5' RACE. The instrument given in TCRdb is Illumina HiSeq 2500. TCRdb reprocessed the public reads (quality trimming at Q25 with fastp, clone calling with MiXCR) and kept in-frame beta chains. Entries are consolidated by CDR3 protein sequence, retaining the most common genes and DNA. This sample gives 500,000 or so distinct CDR3 sequences in total; less than 6% of them show up just once. The ten largest clonotypes hold around 3.4% of the sample. For these receptors, no antigen is known. The specimen was blood, either unsorted or a sorted T cell fraction (not recorded which). These receptors all stem from a male donor with ankylosing spondylitis.

This clonotype was counted many times. The gene calls are TRBV7-9 and TRBJ1-1; 7 bases are a match to TRBD1. CDR1 and CDR2 (germline): SEHNR, FQNEAQ (reference sequence). The CDR3 runs 16 residues. V was pared by 3 bases and J by 0 bases, with 7 bases of the junction left unmatched. CDR3: CASSLGGGGVNTEAFF. As DNA, the CDR3 is TGTGCCAGCAGCTTGGGGGGAGGGGGCGTGAACACTGAAGCTTTCTTT.

The sample holds many counts of this clonotype. The chain joins TRBV27 to TRBJ2-7; D uncertain. Germline V gene lookup returns CDR1 MNHEY and CDR2 SMNVEV (reference sequence). V was cut by 3 bases and J by 3 bases, with 9 bases left in between. The CDR3 is 13 amino acids. The chain's CDR3 is CASSLETYYEQYF. For the CDR3, the DNA is TGTGCCAGCAGTTTGGAGACTTACTACGAGCAGTACTTC.

The table lists this clonotype with many counts. CDR3 sequence: CSVEEDWNTEAFF. The CDR3 DNA reads TGCAGCGTTGAAGAAGACTGGAACACTGAAGCTTTCTTT. The genes are TRBV29-1 and TRBJ1-1; D is unresolved. The CDR3 is 13 amino acids. V was shortened by 0 bases and J by 1 base, with 6 bases between the two germline ends. Germline V gene sequence: CDR1 SQVTM, CDR2 ANQGSEA.

There are a few counts of this clonotype. The chain has TRBV30 and TRBJ2-5, with a tentative D call TRBD1 (6 bases). CDR3 size: 13 residues. Germline V gene sequence: CDR1 GTSNPN, CDR2 SVGIG (reference sequence). The V end was cut by 1 base, the J end by 5 bases, with 11 bases between. CDR3 bases: TGTGCCTGGAGTGGCCCGCAGGGGGAGACCCAGTACTTC. Amino acid sequence: CAWSGPQGETQYF.

This clonotype has at least ten counts. An end of the junction differs from the germline gene, which may be a read error. V usage is TRBV7-7 and J usage is TRBJ2-3; 9 bases are a match to TRBD2. CDR1 SSHAT and CDR2 FNYEAQ come from the germline V gene (reference sequence). The CDR3 runs to 15 residues. This chain's CDR3 is CASSANSGGLDTQYF. CDR3 nucleotide sequence: TGTGCTAGCAGCGCTAATAGCGGGGGTCTAGATACGCAGTATTTT.

This clonotype was seen repeatedly, ten times or more. The rearrangement joins TRBV11-2 to TRBJ2-3; D is tentatively TRBD1 or TRBD2 (5 bases each). The length of the CDR3 is 16 residues. V lost 8 bases to trimming and J lost 4 bases, with 22 bases between them. CDR1 is SGHAT and CDR2 is FQNNGV in the germline V gene. The CDR3: CASYPGPGRYPDTQYF. Here the CDR3 DNA reads TGTGCCAGCTACCCGGGTCCGGGACGGTACCCAGATACGCAGTATTTT.

This clonotype was counted many times. This chain uses TRBV10-3 with TRBJ2-4; maybe TRBD1 (5 bases). CDR1 is ENHRY and CDR2 is SYGVKD in the germline V gene. Between the trimmed V and J ends, which lost 3 bases and 3 bases, there was a span of 6 bases. The CDR3 runs to 13 residues. The CDR3 region has the DNA TGTGCCATCAGTGATGACAGCAAAAACATTCAGTACTTC. It encodes CAISDDSKNIQYF.

This clonotype was seen repeatedly, ten times or more. The chain recombines TRBV9 with TRBJ2-3, with D unclear. This CDR3 is 12 amino acids long. Deletions cut 3 bases from V and 5 bases from J, with 7 bases between. The germline CDR1 and CDR2 sequences are SGDLS and YYNGEE. CDR3 sequence (DNA): TGTGCCAGCAGCGGTAGCTTAGATACGCAGTATTTT. Translation: CASSGSLDTQYF.

This clonotype was seen many times. The chain has TRBV7-2 and TRBJ2-7, with D possibly being TRBD2 (6 bases). Germline lookup yields CDR1 SGHTA and CDR2 FQGNSA. This CDR3 contains 15 residues. Trimming took off 1 base at V and 1 base at J, with 11 bases between the two ends. The CDR3 coding sequence is TGTGCCAGCAGCTTAGGCGGGGCTTTTTCCTACGAGCAGTACTTC. It is translated as CASSLGGAFSYEQYF. The entire variable domain, with the rest obtained from reference TRBV7-2 and TRBJ2-7, is as follows: GAGVSQSPSNKVTEKGKDVELRCDPISGHTALYWYRQSLGQGLEFLIYFQGNSAPDKSGLPSDRFSAERTGGSVSTLTIQRTQQEDSAVYLCASSLGGAFSYEQYFGPGTRLTVT.

This clonotype showed up many times. The chain has TRBV7-9 and TRBJ1-5; D uncertain. V gave up 5 bases and J gave up 9 bases, with 14 bases separating them. CDR1 is SEHNR, CDR2 FQNEAQ, per germline (reference sequence). The length of the CDR3 is 13 residues. The CDR3 DNA sequence: TGTGCCAGCAGCAGATCCACCTCTGGGCCCCAGCATTTT. Translation gives CASSRSTSGPQHF.

This clonotype has a count of ten or more. CDR3 loop: CASSLFGTAQPQHF. As DNA, the CDR3 is TGTGCCAGCAGTTTATTCGGGACAGCTCAGCCCCAGCATTTT. The rearrangement uses TRBV6-2 or TRBV6-3 and TRBJ1-5, with 7 bases lining up with TRBD1. CDR1 and CDR2 from the germline V gene are MNHEY and SVGEGT. The CDR3 runs 14 residues. Losses at the gene ends were 4 bases for V and 6 bases for J; bases not matched to a gene: 6.

The chain has TRBV20-1 and TRBJ2-3; 10 bases agree with TRBD2. There are 18 residues in the CDR3. The trim removed 1 base at V and 0 bases at J, leaving 10 bases unmatched. Looked up from germline, CDR1 is DFQATT and CDR2 is SNEGSKA (reference sequence). The CDR3 sequence is CSARGRTSGRVSTDTQYF. The CDR3 DNA follows: TGCAGTGCTAGAGGGAGGACTAGCGGAAGGGTTAGCACAGATACGCAGTATTTT.

This clonotype has a count of ten or more. CDR3: CSARDPDRVDEQFF. As DNA, the CDR3 is TGCAGTGCTAGAGATCCGGACAGGGTTGATGAGCAGTTCTTC. The chain has TRBV20-1 and TRBJ2-1, with 8 bases aligning to TRBD1. The J segment lost 8 bases and the V segment lost 0 bases, leaving 6 bases of the junction unmatched. Germline CDR1 and CDR2: DFQATT and SNEGSKA (reference sequence). The CDR3 length is 14 residues.

This clonotype was seen ten or more times. The genes are TRBV5-6 and TRBJ1-5; D is unclear. CDR3 size: 16 residues. Germline V lookup: CDR1 SGHDT, CDR2 YYEEEE. Trimming cost V 0 bases and J 1 base, with 11 bases left between them. The CDR3 DNA reads as TGTGCCAGCAGCTTGGGGGCCCTCGCGAGCAATCAGCCCCAGCATTTT. It encodes CASSLGALASNQPQHF. The full variable domain, rest sourced from reference TRBV5-6 and TRBJ1-5, is DAGVTQSPTHLIKTRGQQVTLRCSPKSGHDTVSWYQQALGQGPQFIFQYYEEEERQRGNFPDRFSGHQFPNYSSELNVNALLLGDSALYLCASSLGALASNQPQHFGDGTRLSIL.

This clonotype was observed many times. The chain recombines TRBV29-1 with TRBJ2-1, with a possible D match to TRBD1 (6 bases). CDR3 length equals 14 residues. Germline V gene sequence: CDR1 SQVTM, CDR2 ANQGSEA. Trimming pared 1 base from V and 2 bases from J, leaving 9 bases between. CDR3 nucleotides: TGCAGCGTTGAAGCTCGGGACACCTACAATGAGCAGTTCTTC. This gives the protein CSVEARDTYNEQFF.

This clonotype has a handful of counts. The chain recombines TRBV12-3 or TRBV12-4 with TRBJ2-6; maybe TRBD2 (5 bases). This CDR3 region has 15 residues. The V gene lost 6 bases and the J gene lost 1 base, with 10 bases spanning the gap. The CDR3 bases are TGTGCCAGCAGCCCCGGGGAGTCTGGGGCCAACGTCCTGACTTTC. It encodes CASSPGESGANVLTF.

The gene calls are TRBV9 and TRBJ2-3, with TRBD2 as a possible D gene (6 bases). The germline V and J ends were trimmed by 0 bases and 6 bases, with 11 bases remaining between them. The CDR3 length is 14 residues. The germline gives CDR1 SGDLS, CDR2 YYNGEE. The CDR3 loop reads CASSVVGGVDTQYF. The CDR3 nucleotides read TGTGCCAGCAGCGTAGTCGGGGGTGTGGATACGCAGTATTTT.

The sample holds many counts of this clonotype. The chain is built from TRBV7-2 and TRBJ2-5, with D perhaps TRBD2 (7 bases). Trimming pared 5 bases from V and 3 bases from J, leaving 10 bases between. Looked up from germline, CDR1 is SGHTA and CDR2 is FQGNSA. The CDR3 has 13 residues. DNA for the CDR3: TGTGCCAGCAGCCAAGGGGGGGAAGAGACCCAGTACTTC. This sequence encodes CASSQGGEETQYF.

This clonotype was seen ten or more times. The chain has TRBV28 and TRBJ2-1, with 10 bases identical to TRBD2. Germline CDR1 is MDHEN and CDR2 is SYDVKM. The CDR3 extends over 16 amino acids. V trimming: 6 bases; J trimming: 5 bases; junction bases outside the gene matches: 10. The CDR3 region is CASRSVAGGGNNEQFF. DNA for the CDR3: TGTGCCAGCAGATCGGTAGCGGGAGGAGGGAACAATGAGCAGTTCTTC.

This clonotype has at least ten counts. The chain uses TRBV25-1 and TRBJ2-6, with a weak D call TRBD1 (5 bases). The CDR3 totals 15 residues. Germline lookup yields CDR1 MGHDK and CDR2 SYGVNS. The V end lost 2 bases, the J end lost 4 bases, and 9 bases lay between the germline ends. The CDR3 region is CASSELGAGANVLTF. CDR3 sequence (DNA): TGTGCCAGCAGTGAACTAGGGGCAGGGGCCAACGTCCTGACTTTC.

This clonotype was counted ten times or more. The rearrangement joins TRBV15 to TRBJ2-1, with unresolved D. Germline V gene lookup returns CDR1 LNHNV and CDR2 YYDKDF (reference sequence). CDR3 length: 11 amino acids. Trimming took off 4 bases at V and 8 bases at J, with 6 bases between the two ends. CDR3 sequence: CATSKSDEQFF. CDR3 DNA: TGTGCCACCAGCAAGAGCGATGAGCAGTTCTTC.

The rearrangement links TRBV20-1 to TRBJ2-7; 9 nucleotides align to TRBD1. The CDR3 loop spans 13 amino acids. Germline V gives CDR1 DFQATT, CDR2 SNEGSKA (reference sequence). The trim removed 6 bases at V and 3 bases at J, leaving 6 bases unmatched. The CDR3 sequence: CSATLDRGYEQYF. The CDR3 DNA is TGCAGTGCAACTCTGGACAGGGGCTACGAGCAGTACTTC.

Many counts were recorded for this clonotype. The chain recombines TRBV20-1 with TRBJ2-1; D is possibly TRBD1 (5 bases). The CDR3 loop spans 11 amino acids. CDR1 and CDR2 (germline): DFQATT, SNEGSKA (reference sequence). The V and J ends lost 5 bases and 7 bases respectively, with 9 bases between them. CDR3 sequence reads: CSASGWNEQFF. As DNA, the CDR3 is TGCAGTGCTTCAGGGTGGAATGAGCAGTTCTTC.

This clonotype was found a few times. The chain employs TRBV29-1 and TRBJ1-2; TRBD1 might be the D (6 bases). V lost 3 bases, J lost 6 bases, and 8 bases lay in between. Per the germline V gene, CDR1 is SQVTM and CDR2 is ANQGSEA. The CDR3 is 11 amino acids. CDR3 DNA sequence: TGCAGCGTTGACGACAGGCATGGCTACACCTTC. Amino acid sequence: CSVDDRHGYTF.

V gene TRBV21-1 combines with J gene TRBJ2-2; the tabulated D call, TRBD1, remains unverified against the DNA. TRBV21-1 constitutes a pseudogene. The CDR3 has 15 residues. CDR3 region: CASSKVTGNTGELFF. The CDR3, as DNA: TGTGCCAGCAGCAAAGTGACAGGGAACACCGGGGAGCTGTTTTTT.

The sample holds many counts of this clonotype. The rearrangement joins TRBV7-9 to TRBJ2-7, with TRBD2 matching over 7 bases. The CDR3 has 15 residues. Losses at the gene ends were 5 bases for V and 6 bases for J; bases not matched to a gene: 13. The germline V gene encodes CDR1 SEHNR and CDR2 FQNEAQ (reference sequence). CDR3 nucleotide sequence: TGTGCCAGCAGCCCCCACCTAGGGAGGGTGGGCGAGCAGTACTTC. It yields the protein CASSPHLGRVGEQYF.

This clonotype was detected ten times or more. V and J are TRBV3-1 and TRBJ1-1; possibly TRBD1 for D (5 bases). Trimming took 0 bases from V and 4 from J, leaving 12 bases between them. CDR1 is LGHDT, CDR2 YNNKEL, per germline (reference sequence). The CDR3 length is 15 residues. CDR3 in amino acids: CASSQDAGRPTEAFF. The CDR3 DNA sequence: TGTGCCAGCAGCCAAGATGCAGGGAGACCCACTGAAGCTTTCTTT.

This clonotype has at least ten counts. The V and J genes are TRBV6-2 or TRBV6-3 and TRBJ2-7; 9 positions match TRBD1. The CDR3 consists of 13 residues. The trim removed 7 bases at V and 9 bases at J, leaving 10 bases unmatched. CDR1 and CDR2 (germline): MNHEY, SVGEGT. CDR3 loop: CASNNRGPGTQYF. The DNA for the CDR3 is TGTGCCAGCAATAACAGGGGGCCCGGGACGCAGTACTTC.